These 8 T cell receptor beta chains originate from one sample sequenced in a study of T cells in Graves' hyperthyroidism and ophthalmopathy. Regions amplified from RNA transcripts were the TCR beta CDR3 regions. With the HTBI primer set, the TCR CDR3 went through a first round of RT-PCR. Each CDR3 protein is one row after TCRdb ran MiXCR on the multiplex PCR reads. This sample carries under 300,000 distinct CDR3 sequences, 25% to 30% of them seen once, and the ten largest clones take over 25%. The sample was blood. The receptors shown here come from a man between 35 and 55 years old with Graves' hyperthyroidism that later progressed to Graves' ophthalmopathy.

This clonotype has just a few counts. The CDR3 protein is CASSLQTAEAFF. The CDR3 bases are TGTGCCAGCAGTTTGCAGACAGCTGAAGCTTTCTTT. The genes are TRBV12-3 or TRBV12-4 and TRBJ1-1, with a weak D call TRBD1 (5 bases). Trimming pared 3 bases from V and 6 bases from J, leaving 8 bases between. The CDR3 sequence is 12 residues long.

This clonotype has a count of ten or more. The V and J genes are TRBV12-3 or TRBV12-4 and TRBJ1-1; 8 bases are shared with TRBD1. J gave up 0 bases and V 0 bases, and 6 bases lay outside the gene matches. The CDR3 is made up of 17 amino acids. The CDR3: CASSLAPPGQVNTEAFF. CDR3 sequence (DNA): TGTGCCAGCAGTTTAGCTCCTCCGGGACAGGTGAACACTGAAGCTTTCTTT.

Regarding this clonotype: A read error is possible here, since a much larger clone lies one base away. The conserved final phenylalanine or tryptophan is absent from the CDR3, which likely points to a read error. This sequence joins TRBV28 and TRBJ2-7; the D gene is possibly TRBD2 (7 bases). Deletions cut 6 bases from V and 3 bases from J, with 21 bases between. The CDR3 runs to 16 residues. The V gene's germline CDR1 is MDHEN and CDR2 SYDVKM. The CDR3 bases are TGTGCCAGCAGGGACAGCACTAGCGAGTTATACTACGAGCAGTACCTC. It encodes CASRDSTSELYYEQYL.

The chain couples TRBV12-3 or TRBV12-4 to TRBJ2-2; 11 bases align to TRBD2. The CDR3 length is 17 residues. The V gene end was trimmed by 5 bases and the J gene end by 7 bases; junction bases not matched to a gene: 12. The CDR3 loop reads CASSLLAGALRGGELFF. CDR3 in DNA: TGTGCCAGCAGTCTACTAGCGGGAGCCCTAAGGGGCGGGGAGCTGTTTTTT.

This sequence joins TRBV12-3 or TRBV12-4 and TRBJ1-3; tentatively, D is TRBD1 (5 bases). V was shortened by 5 bases and J by 7 bases, with 18 bases between the two germline ends. This CDR3 is built from 15 residues. This CDR3 is CASSPRGAGANTIYF. CDR3 nucleotides: TGTGCCAGCAGTCCCCGGGGCGCCGGGGCCAACACCATATATTTT.

This clonotype was counted many times. The chain employs TRBV6-2 or TRBV6-3 and TRBJ2-2, with TRBD2 identical over 10 bases. The CDR3 totals 16 residues. With 6 bases clipped from V and 9 bases from J, the junction kept 13 bases outside the gene matches. Germline lookup yields CDR1 MNHEY and CDR2 SVGEGT. The CDR3 reads CASSLPAGGQLRELFF. The DNA for the CDR3 is TGTGCCAGCAGCCTCCCAGCGGGAGGGCAACTCAGGGAGCTGTTTTTT.

This clonotype occurred many times. The chain links TRBV27 to TRBJ2-7; 16 bases line up with TRBD2. The ends lost 3 bases at V and 8 bases at J; junction bases unmatched: 7. This CDR3 spans 16 amino acids. The germline V gene has CDR1 MNHEY and CDR2 SMNVEV (reference sequence). CDR3 region: CASSFIRGLAGGQQYF. In nucleotides, the CDR3 is TGTGCCAGCAGTTTCATTCGGGGACTAGCGGGAGGGCAGCAGTACTTC.

The V and J genes are TRBV4-2 and TRBJ2-7; either TRBD1 or TRBD2 may supply D (5 bases each). Germline assignment: CDR1 LGHNA and CDR2 YNFKEQ. The CDR3 contains 14 residues. Trimming took off 0 bases at V and 2 bases at J, with 8 bases between the two ends. CDR3 sequence (DNA): TGTGCCAGCAGCCAAGAAAGAGGGGCCTACGAGCAGTACTTC. Amino acids: CASSQERGAYEQYF.